The rows below give T cell receptor beta chains drawn from one sample of a study of blood T cell repertoires in COVID-19. Here immunoSEQ multiplex PCR was the method, and the copy in TCRdb shows in-frame clones only, minus some. The sample carries under 450,000 clones, approximately 86% recorded once. The sample comprised peripheral blood. These receptors came from a woman aged 60 to 75 with COVID-19, enrolled during active disease. The CDR3 runs from the conserved cysteine through the conserved F or W. The D gene is left open where the match is weak. Only part of the rows carry a size: once, few, many, or a class if the clone is expanded.

J gene: TRBJ2-3
V gene: TRBV7-9
D gene: .
clone size: .
CDR3 DNA: TGTGCCAGCCATAGCCCCGCGGGGCCACTAAGCACAGATACGCAGTATTTT
CDR3 protein: CASHSPAGPLSTDTQYF

J gene: TRBJ2-3
V gene: TRBV3-1/TRBV3-2
D gene: TRBD2
clone size: .
CDR3 DNA: TGTGCCAGCAGCCAAGGGGCTAGCGGGGGAATTAGCACAGATACGCAGTATTTT
CDR3 protein: CASSQGASGGISTDTQYF

J gene: TRBJ1-6
V gene: TRBV13
D gene: TRBD1
clone size: .
CDR3 DNA: TGTGCCAGCAGCACACGACAGGGGGGGAATTCACCCCTCCACTTT
CDR3 protein: CASSTRQGGNSPLHF

J gene: TRBJ2-3
V gene: TRBV7-2
D gene: .
clone size: .
CDR3 DNA: TGTGCCAGCAGCTTAGGGGAGGTTAGCTCAGATACGCAGTATTTT
CDR3 protein: CASSLGEVSSDTQYF

J gene: TRBJ2-1
V gene: TRBV5-1
D gene: TRBD2
clone size: .
CDR3 DNA: TGCGCCAGCAGCTCCTCCGTTGGGACTAGCGGGGGGGGCTACAATGAGCAGTTCTTC
CDR3 protein: CASSSSVGTSGGGYNEQFF

J gene: TRBJ1-1
V gene: TRBV4-1
D gene: .
clone size: .
CDR3 DNA: TGCGCCAGCAGCCAACCGGGGGTGTGGGGGACTGAAGCTTTCTTT
CDR3 protein: CASSQPGVWGTEAFF

J gene: TRBJ2-2
V gene: TRBV19
D gene: TRBD1
clone size: .
CDR3 DNA: TGTGCCAGTAGTACTAACCGTGGAGAGGGGGCTGGTTGGACCGGGGAGCTGTTTTTT
CDR3 protein: CASSTNRGEGAGWTGELFF

J gene: TRBJ1-3
V gene: TRBV6-6
D gene: .
clone size: .
CDR3 DNA: TGTGCCAGCAGTTACTCGAACCCAGGTACTGGAAACACCATATATTTT
CDR3 protein: CASSYSNPGTGNTIYF

J gene: TRBJ2-1
V gene: TRBV13
D gene: TRBD2
clone size: .
CDR3 DNA: TGTGCCAGCAGCCATTTGACTAGCGGGGGGATCTCCTACAATGAGCAGTTCTTC
CDR3 protein: CASSHLTSGGISYNEQFF

J gene: TRBJ1-6
V gene: TRBV9
D gene: TRBD1
clone size: .
CDR3 DNA: TGTGCCAGCAGCGGCCGGGACAGCTATAATTCACCCCTCCACTTT
CDR3 protein: CASSGRDSYNSPLHF

J gene: TRBJ2-2
V gene: TRBV30
D gene: .
clone size: .
CDR3 DNA: TGTGCCTGGAGAGGACAGAACACCGGGGAGCTGTTTTTT
CDR3 protein: CAWRGQNTGELFF

J gene: TRBJ2-1
V gene: TRBV5-1
D gene: .
clone size: once
CDR3 DNA: TGCGCCAGCAGCTTTGCCAGGGGGGAAGGTGAGCAGTTCTTC
CDR3 protein: CASSFARGEGEQFF

J gene: TRBJ1-1
V gene: TRBV5-4
D gene: .
clone size: .
CDR3 DNA: TGTGCCAGCAGCTTGGGGCCCTTGGGGGGGAGGAACACTGAAGCTTTCTTT
CDR3 protein: CASSLGPLGGRNTEAFF

J gene: TRBJ2-7
V gene: TRBV30
D gene: TRBD1
clone size: .
CDR3 DNA: TGTGCCTGGAGTGTAGGGACAGTAGGGCGGTTAGACGAGCAGTACTTC
CDR3 protein: CAWSVGTVGRLDEQYF

J gene: TRBJ2-7
V gene: TRBV30
D gene: .
clone size: .
CDR3 DNA: TGTGCCTGGAGTGTACAAGGGGCCGGCGGGCAGTACTTC
CDR3 protein: CAWSVQGAGGQYF

J gene: TRBJ1-5
V gene: TRBV13
D gene: TRBD1
clone size: .
CDR3 DNA: TGTGCCAGCAGCTTCAACAGGGGGCATCAGCCCCAGCATTTT
CDR3 protein: CASSFNRGHQPQHF